This passage covers 31 T cell receptor beta chains from one sample sequenced in a study of T cells expressing NK-cell markers. Reanalyzing the 5' RACE reads, TCRdb keeps one entry per CDR3 protein, without DNA. This repertoire includes over 350,000 distinct CDR3 sequences. What was sequenced was blood T cells: a sorted CD56 or NKG2C T cell subset, CD4+ or CD8+ T cells, or bulk PBMC T cells (not recorded which). The source of these receptors is a woman between 45 and 65 years old in good health.

The V call is TRBV6-5, the J call TRBJ2-7; TCRdb gives TRBD1 as the D gene, but with no DNA this cannot be confirmed. Germline loops: CDR1 MNHEY, CDR2 SVGAGI. The CDR3 is 14 residues long. This CDR3 reads CASQSRGKFYEQYF.

J is TRBJ2-7 and V is TRBV29-1; the TCRdb D gene call, TRBD1, has no DNA to confirm it. CDR3 length: 15 amino acids. Germline V lookup: CDR1 SQVTM, CDR2 ANQGSEA. The CDR3 sequence is CSVGPGAPSSYEQYF.

V and J are TRBV20-1 and TRBJ2-1. CDR3 length: 13 residues. Germline lookup yields CDR1 DFQATT and CDR2 SNEGSKA (reference sequence). The CDR3 here is CSARQSAYNEQFF.

The V call is TRBV29-1, the J call TRBJ1-2. Germline V gene data show CDR1 as SQVTM and CDR2 as ANQGSEA. The CDR3 is made up of 12 amino acids. The CDR3 here is CSVERTRDGYTF.

V and J are TRBV20-1 and TRBJ2-2; the D gene TCRdb calls, TRBD2, cannot be checked with no DNA. This CDR3 has 16 amino acids. Germline lookup yields CDR1 DFQATT and CDR2 SNEGSKA (reference sequence). This CDR3 reads CSARTSGRLNTGELFF.

The chain combines TRBV6-5 with TRBJ2-1; TCRdb picks TRBD1, but there is no DNA to check that call. This CDR3 is built from 13 residues. The germline CDR1 and CDR2 sequences are MNHEY and SVGAGI. CDR3 amino acids: CASSYSFPNEQFF.

The chain has TRBV12-3 or TRBV12-4 and TRBJ2-2; TCRdb returns TRBD2, unconfirmable since there is no DNA. CDR3 size: 17 residues. The CDR3: CASRTLSGRAETGELFF.

This chain uses TRBV5-1 with TRBJ2-1; the D call from TCRdb, TRBD2, cannot be confirmed without DNA. Germline V lookup: CDR1 SGHRS, CDR2 YFSETQ. This CDR3 is built from 19 residues. The CDR3 loop reads CASSLSSPRDYNSYNEQFF.

The V call is TRBV4-2, the J call TRBJ2-7; with no DNA, the TCRdb D assignment of TRBD2 cannot be verified. In germline, CDR1 is LGHNA, CDR2 YNFKEQ. The CDR3 runs 15 residues. The CDR3: CASSHYPEGGYEQYF.

The rearrangement uses TRBV4-1 and TRBJ2-5; as DNA is missing, the TRBD2 call by TCRdb cannot be tested. CDR3 length equals 19 residues. Germline loops: CDR1 MGHRA, CDR2 YSYEKL. This chain's CDR3 is CASSQVSGPPKVRQETQYF.

The rearrangement uses TRBV20-1 and TRBJ1-4; TCRdb names TRBD1, which stays unverified in the absence of DNA. The CDR3 consists of 15 residues. CDR1 DFQATT and CDR2 SNEGSKA come from the germline V gene (reference sequence). The CDR3 loop reads CSAEEMGHLNEKLFF.

V is TRBV24-1 and J is TRBJ1-1; there is no DNA to check the TCRdb D call of TRBD1. Germline lookup yields CDR1 KGHDR and CDR2 SFDVKD. The CDR3 length is 13 residues. CDR3 loop: CATQGARNTEAFF.

The V call is TRBV18, the J call TRBJ1-1; TCRdb names TRBD1, which stays unverified in the absence of DNA. The germline CDR1 and CDR2 sequences are KGHSH and LQKENI. The CDR3 totals 15 residues. The chain's CDR3 is CASSQGNFFGTEAFF.

The rearrangement links TRBV10-3 to TRBJ1-4; the TCRdb call, TRBD1, lacks DNA for checking. Germline V gene data show CDR1 as ENHRY and CDR2 as SYGVKD. This CDR3 spans 15 amino acids. The CDR3 is CAISDPDRSNEKLFF.

The chain uses TRBV6-5 and TRBJ2-3. CDR1 MNHEY and CDR2 SVGAGI come from the germline V gene. This CDR3 contains 12 residues. CDR3 in amino acids: CASSSVGDTQYF.

This rearrangement joins TRBV5-1 to TRBJ2-1. Germline-derived CDR1 and CDR2 are SGHRS and YFSETQ. The CDR3 covers 14 residues. CDR3 sequence reads: CASSGIDVHNEQFF.

CDR3 loop: CASSPIQDTQYF. The V gene is TRBV12-3 or TRBV12-4, the J gene TRBJ2-3. CDR3 length equals 12 residues.

The chain combines TRBV21-1 with TRBJ2-3; TCRdb names TRBD2, which stays unverified in the absence of DNA. TRBV21-1 is reported as a pseudogene. The CDR3 sequence is 17 residues long. CDR3 sequence: CASSKAGTQPHTDTQYF.

The gene calls are TRBV12-3 or TRBV12-4 and TRBJ1-1. The CDR3 runs to 14 residues. CDR3 amino acids: CASSFGWTNTEAFF.

This chain uses TRBV5-1 with TRBJ2-5. The CDR3 loop spans 15 amino acids. The germline gives CDR1 SGHRS, CDR2 YFSETQ. CDR3 amino acids: CASSLDMGSQETQYF.

The chain couples TRBV12-3 or TRBV12-4 to TRBJ1-3; TCRdb returns TRBD1, unconfirmable since there is no DNA. This CDR3 comprises 15 residues. CDR3 sequence: CASKDRRHSGNTIYF.

This sequence joins TRBV4-1 and TRBJ2-1; TCRdb picks TRBD1, but there is no DNA to check that call. This CDR3 contains 17 residues. The germline gives CDR1 MGHRA, CDR2 YSYEKL. CDR3 region: CASSQEGRGAPGDEQFF.

V is TRBV12-3 or TRBV12-4 and J is TRBJ1-6; as DNA is missing, the TRBD1 call by TCRdb cannot be tested. The CDR3 sequence is 16 residues long. The CDR3 loop is CASSLAGQGYNSPLHF.

The chain recombines TRBV5-1 with TRBJ2-1; TCRdb picks TRBD2, but there is no DNA to check that call. Germline CDR1 reads SGHRS; CDR2 reads YFSETQ. The CDR3 totals 13 residues. This CDR3 reads CASSFDSVDEQFF.

The J gene is TRBJ2-1, the V gene TRBV5-1; TCRdb's D gene call, TRBD2, goes unchecked for lack of DNA. Germline V CDR1 and CDR2: SGHRS, YFSETQ. This CDR3 has 16 residues. The chain's CDR3 is CASSFLGGSTVGEQFF.

The rearrangement joins TRBV5-6 to TRBJ2-5. This CDR3 spans 12 amino acids. Per the germline V gene, CDR1 is SGHDT and CDR2 is YYEEEE. Here the CDR3 reads CASSLVLETQYF.

The genes are TRBV2 and TRBJ2-1; TCRdb indicates TRBD1, and absent DNA this call remains unverified. The CDR3 contains 11 residues. Germline V lookup: CDR1 SNHLY, CDR2 FYNNEI. CDR3 residues: CASRSPNEQFF.

The genes are TRBV10-3 and TRBJ2-2. Per the germline V gene, CDR1 is ENHRY and CDR2 is SYGVKD. CDR3 length: 13 amino acids. CDR3 sequence: CAISKEDTGELFF.

The chain uses TRBV14 and TRBJ2-3; TCRdb selects TRBD1, and the lack of DNA leaves this call unchecked. The V gene's germline CDR1 is SGHDN and CDR2 FVKESK. CDR3 length equals 15 residues. CDR3 protein: CASSLYGQKTDTQYF.

V gene TRBV4-1 combines with J gene TRBJ2-7; TCRdb's assignment of TRBD2 cannot be checked, as there is no DNA. The germline CDR1 and CDR2 sequences are MGHRA and YSYEKL. The CDR3 runs 20 residues. The CDR3 sequence is CASSQDSLVAGVPEHYEQYF.

CDR3 loop: CASSPPGIATDTQYF. The chain links TRBV7-9 to TRBJ2-3; there is no DNA to check the TCRdb D call of TRBD1. In germline, CDR1 is SEHNR, CDR2 FQNEAQ (reference sequence). This CDR3 is built from 15 residues.